A selection of T cell receptor beta chains follows, all from one sample in a study of technical replicates of blood from a few donors. TCRdb's copy holds only in-frame clones and misses some; the assay was immunoSEQ multiplex PCR. This table has over 85,000 clones, about 94% appearing once. The sample was T cells isolated from PBMCs. The source of these receptors is a human donor in good health. CDR3s include the opening cysteine and the closing phenylalanine or tryptophan. A D gene is named only where the DNA matches it firmly. Size values are once, few and many counts, or a class for expanded clones, and some rows have none.

v_call	clone_size	j_call	d_call	cdr3_aa	cdr3_nt
TRBV19	-	TRBJ2-3	TRBD2	CASRGLGTDTQYF	TGTGCCAGTAGGGGACTAGGCACAGATACGCAGTATTTT
TRBV7-3	-	TRBJ2-5	-	CASSPSGVETQYF	TGTGCCAGCAGCCCCTCCGGGGTAGAGACCCAGTACTTC
TRBV6-1	-	TRBJ1-1	-	CASSDASKSTEAFF	TGTGCCAGCAGTGATGCGAGCAAAAGCACTGAAGCTTTCTTT
TRBV15	-	TRBJ1-1	-	CATSKGVNTEAFF	TGTGCCACCAGCAAGGGGGTGAACACTGAAGCTTTCTTT
TRBV5-6	-	TRBJ2-2	TRBD2	CASSTSGSTGELFF	TGTGCCAGCAGCACTAGCGGGAGCACCGGGGAGCTGTTTTTT
TRBV6-6	few	TRBJ1-1	TRBD1	CASSYSGAGGWTEAFF	TGTGCCAGCAGTTACAGCGGAGCAGGGGGATGGACTGAAGCTTTCTTT
TRBV5-1	-	TRBJ1-2	-	CASSLETGSYGYTF	TGCGCCAGCAGCTTAGAAACAGGGTCCTATGGCTACACCTTC
TRBV7-2	-	TRBJ1-3	-	CASSLILSGNTIYF	TGTGCCAGCAGCTTAATACTCTCTGGAAACACCATATATTTT
TRBV6-1	once	TRBJ2-7	TRBD1	CASSGDRGYEQYF	TGTGCCAGCAGTGGGGACAGGGGTTACGAGCAGTACTTC
TRBV7-3	-	TRBJ1-1	-	CASSFMDSNTEAFF	TGTGCCAGCAGCTTTATGGACAGCAACACTGAAGCTTTCTTT
TRBV5-4	-	TRBJ2-3	TRBD2	CASSSLAGAPDTQYF	TGTGCCAGCAGCTCACTAGCGGGAGCCCCAGATACGCAGTATTTT
TRBV5-1	-	TRBJ2-5	TRBD2	CASTLDSGGQETQYF	TGCGCCAGCACCCTTGATAGCGGGGGCCAAGAGACCCAGTACTTC
TRBV28	-	TRBJ2-7	-	CASSQDRTPPYEQYF	TGTGCCAGCAGCCAAGACAGGACACCCCCCTACGAGCAGTACTTC
TRBV7-7	-	TRBJ2-7	-	CASSLSPGDEQYF	TGTGCCAGCAGCTTGTCGCCCGGGGACGAGCAGTACTTC
TRBV29-1	-	TRBJ1-1	-	CSVELLGALRTEAFF	TGCAGCGTTGAACTACTGGGGGCTCTAAGAACTGAAGCTTTCTTT
TRBV10-3	-	TRBJ2-7	TRBD2	CATLIAGSNYEQYF	TGTGCCACCCTCATAGCGGGATCGAACTACGAGCAGTACTTC
TRBV4-2	-	TRBJ2-7	TRBD1	CASSRAGTGSFYEQYF	TGTGCCAGCAGCCGAGCCGGGACAGGTTCTTTCTACGAGCAGTACTTC
TRBV29-1	-	TRBJ1-2	-	CSVLNYGYTF	TGCAGCGTCCTTAACTATGGCTACACCTTC
TRBV28	once	TRBJ2-7	TRBD1	CAITRGLSYEQYF	TGTGCCATTACCAGGGGGCTGTCCTACGAGCAGTACTTC
TRBV19	-	TRBJ1-1	-	CASSLRGTAFF	TGTGCCAGTAGTTTACGGGGGACAGCTTTCTTT
TRBV6-6	-	TRBJ1-1	-	CASSYLGYENTEAFF	TGTGCCAGCAGTTACCTGGGCTACGAGAACACTGAAGCTTTCTTT
TRBV27	-	TRBJ2-1	-	CASSLAASSYNEQFF	TGTGCCAGCAGTTTGGCGGCCAGCTCCTACAATGAGCAGTTCTTC
TRBV29-1	once	TRBJ2-3	-	CSVDQDGQYF	TGCAGCGTTGATCAGGATGGGCAGTATTTT
TRBV27	-	TRBJ1-5	TRBD1	CASPGQGGDQPQHF	TGTGCCAGCCCTGGACAGGGGGGGGATCAGCCCCAGCATTTT
TRBV14	-	TRBJ2-3	TRBD2	CASSSDYSGRATDTQYF	TGTGCCAGCAGCTCAGATTATAGCGGGAGGGCCACAGATACGCAGTATTTT
TRBV7-9	-	TRBJ2-6	-	CASSLLGRGASGANVLTF	TGTGCCAGCAGCTTATTGGGCAGGGGAGCTTCTGGGGCCAACGTCCTGACTTTC
TRBV11-2	-	TRBJ2-1	TRBD2	CASSAFPLAGGNEQFF	TGTGCCAGCAGCGCATTCCCTCTAGCGGGAGGCAATGAGCAGTTCTTC
TRBV29-1	-	TRBJ2-2	TRBD2	CSVGAGLASGELFF	TGCAGCGTTGGAGCGGGACTAGCCTCCGGGGAGCTGTTTTTT
TRBV5-4	-	TRBJ2-6	-	CASSSGGANVLTF	TGTGCCAGCAGCTCGGGAGGGGCCAACGTCCTGACTTTC
TRBV28	-	TRBJ1-2	-	CASSYTTISGVYGYTF	TGTGCCAGCAGTTACACCACGATTTCGGGGGTCTATGGCTACACCTTC
TRBV28	once	TRBJ2-1	-	CASSWGGNEQFF	TGTGCCAGCAGCTGGGGAGGAAATGAGCAGTTCTTC
TRBV6-5	-	TRBJ1-5	-	CASRLWTASNQPQHF	TGTGCCAGCAGATTGTGGACAGCTAGCAATCAGCCCCAGCATTTT
TRBV6-1	-	TRBJ1-5	TRBD1	CASSDYGTGTQPQHF	TGTGCCAGCAGTGATTATGGGACAGGCACTCAGCCCCAGCATTTT
TRBV6-4	-	TRBJ2-1	TRBD2	CASGSSSGNYNEQFF	TGTGCCAGCGGGAGTTCTAGCGGGAATTACAATGAGCAGTTCTTC
TRBV27	-	TRBJ2-1	-	CASSFLAGNNEQFF	TGTGCCAGCAGTTTTCTGGCAGGAAACAATGAGCAGTTCTTC
TRBV27	-	TRBJ2-7	TRBD1	CASSPMPGTASYEQYF	TGTGCCAGCAGCCCGATGCCCGGGACAGCCTCCTACGAGCAGTACTTC
TRBV10-3	-	TRBJ2-7	-	CAISGPARAGGPYEQYF	TGTGCCATCAGTGGACCGGCCCGGGCCGGAGGGCCCTACGAGCAGTACTTC
TRBV5-5	-	TRBJ1-1	TRBD1	CASRFGPGQVNGNTEAFF	TGTGCCAGCAGGTTTGGTCCGGGACAGGTAAATGGGAACACTGAAGCTTTCTTT
TRBV4-2	-	TRBJ1-2	-	CASSQERDYGYTF	TGTGCCAGCAGCCAAGAGAGGGACTATGGCTACACCTTC
TRBV2	-	TRBJ2-2	TRBD2	CASSESSGWASGELFF	TGTGCCAGCAGTGAGTCTAGCGGGTGGGCCTCCGGGGAGCTGTTTTTT
TRBV5-1	once	TRBJ2-2	-	CASENRDIRAGELFF	TGCGCCAGCGAAAACCGGGACATTCGGGCCGGGGAGCTGTTTTTT
TRBV9	-	TRBJ2-1	-	CASSGGGTYNEQFF	TGTGCCAGCAGCGGAGGCGGGACCTACAATGAGCAGTTCTTC